This T cell receptor (beta chain) is drawn from a study of radiotherapy plus CTLA-4 blockade in lung cancer. Trimming removed 3 bases at V and 4 bases at J, with 19 bases between. Germline V lookup: CDR1 LNHNV, CDR2 YYDKDF (reference sequence). The CDR3 sequence is 18 residues long. Using immunoSEQ multiplex PCR, the repertoire was profiled, and TCRdb retains in-frame clones only, with some absent. The profile shows more than 30,000 clones, 70% of them singletons. The chain recombines TRBV15 with TRBJ2-6; maybe TRBD1 (6 bases). The sequencing used peripheral blood, collected from a patient treated with radiotherapy plus ipilimumab. The receptor comes from a human donor with non-small cell lung cancer who had stable disease on radiotherapy plus ipilimumab. CDR3 bases: TGTGCCACCAGCAGCCCCACAGGGTGGGGTTCGGGGGCCAACGTCCTGACTTTC. This gives the protein CATSSPTGWGSGANVLTF.